These 15 T cell receptor beta chains were sequenced from one sample in a study of cytomegalovirus exposure and HLA in healthy donors. Sequencing was performed with immunoSEQ multiplex PCR; in TCRdb, only in-frame clones are kept and a portion is missing. The table records 150,000 to 200,000 clones, roughly 85% of them present only once. Sequenced sample: PBMCs. The receptor set was obtained from a man younger than 35 in good health and CMV-seropositive.

This clone was picked up many times. The V call is TRBV7-9, the J call TRBJ2-4, with TRBD1 matching over 9 bases. There are 14 residues in the CDR3. V lost 5 bases and J lost 11; bases outside the gene matches: 10. The germline CDR1 and CDR2 sequences are SEHNR and FQNEAQ (reference sequence). As DNA, the CDR3 is TGTGCCAGCAGCCCGGACAGGGGCCACTTGGTTCAGTACTTC. Protein: CASSPDRGHLVQYF.

This chain connects TRBV23-1 to TRBJ2-7; no firm D call. TRBV23-1 is given ORF status, its function remaining uncertain. The CDR3 has 15 amino acids. Trimming took off 0 bases at V and 3 bases at J, with 12 bases between the two ends. The CDR3 region has the DNA TGCGCCAGCAGTCAATCCAGCCTCTCGGGCTACGAGCAGTACTTC. Its translation: CASSQSSLSGYEQYF.

On this clone itself: One end of the junction fails to match germline, which may point to a read error. The chain has TRBV2 and TRBJ2-3; perhaps TRBD2 as D (5 bases). The CDR3 has 18 residues. Germline V gene lookup returns CDR1 SNHLY and CDR2 FYNNEI. CDR3 coding DNA: TGTGCCAGCAGGGCAACTAGGTGGGAAGGGTTGTCAACAGCTACGCAGTATTTT. Protein sequence: CASRATRWEGLSTATQYF.

This sequence joins TRBV11-3 and TRBJ1-1, with TRBD1 identical over 11 bases. J was trimmed by 1 base and V by 2 bases; bases with no gene match: 15. Germline CDR1 reads SGHNT; CDR2 reads YENEEA. The CDR3 is 20 residues long. The CDR3 coding sequence is TGTGCCAGCAGCTTATACGGGACAGGGGGTCTCGCGGGAGCGAACACTGAAGCTTTCTTT. It codes for CASSLYGTGGLAGANTEAFF.

The V and J genes are TRBV5-1 and TRBJ1-1, with 7 positions matching TRBD1. This CDR3 region has 14 residues. J was trimmed by 0 bases and V by 6 bases; bases with no gene match: 5. Germline CDR1 SGHRS, CDR2 YFSETQ. The CDR3 nucleotides are TGCGCCAGCAACCGACAGGGACTGAACACTGAAGCTTTCTTT. It encodes CASNRQGLNTEAFF.

The chain has TRBV6-1 and TRBJ2-7, with 9 positions matching TRBD2. With V trimmed by 8 bases and J by 5 bases, 10 bases remained unmatched. This CDR3 spans 14 amino acids. Germline loops: CDR1 MNHNS, CDR2 SASEGT. The CDR3 here is CASFLAGDRHEQYF. CDR3 coding DNA: TGTGCCAGCTTTTTAGCGGGAGACCGCCACGAGCAGTACTTC.

This clone was seen a single time. The rearrangement joins TRBV6-5 to TRBJ2-7; the D is unclear. This CDR3 comprises 13 residues. Germline CDR1 and CDR2: MNHEY and SVGAGI. V was trimmed by 0 bases and J by 7 bases, leaving 10 bases between them. The CDR3 DNA reads TGTGCCAGCAGTTACTCGGATCGCGGAGAGCAGTACTTC. The encoded protein is CASSYSDRGEQYF.

Written as DNA, the CDR3 is TGTGCCAGCAGTAATGGAGAGGGACTCGAAGCTTTCTTT. Translating gives CASSNGEGLEAFF. V usage is TRBV2 and J usage is TRBJ1-1, with D possibly being TRBD1 (5 bases). Trimming left V 5 bases short and J 8 bases short, with 15 bases between. The germline V gene has CDR1 SNHLY and CDR2 FYNNEI. The CDR3 consists of 13 residues.

The chain employs TRBV11-3 and TRBJ2-5, with TRBD2 matching over 12 bases. V was pared by 4 bases and J by 5 bases, with 8 bases of the junction left unmatched. Per the germline V gene, CDR1 is SGHNT and CDR2 is YENEEA. The CDR3 has 16 amino acids. This CDR3 is CASSSRTSGAGETQYF. The CDR3 DNA reads TGTGCCAGCAGCTCGAGGACTAGCGGGGCGGGGGAGACCCAGTACTTC.

The rearrangement uses TRBV30 and TRBJ1-1, with D possibly TRBD1 on 6 matching bases. V was shortened by 0 bases and J by 6 bases, with 11 bases between the two germline ends. CDR3 size: 13 residues. Germline assignment: CDR1 GTSNPN and CDR2 SVGIG (reference sequence). CDR3 sequence: CAWSVGAGAEAFF. The CDR3 DNA sequence: TGTGCCTGGAGTGTGGGGGCTGGAGCTGAAGCTTTCTTT. The full variable domain, in which reference TRBV30 and TRBJ1-1 provide the parts outside the CDR3, is SQTIHQWPATLVQPVGSPLSLECTVEGTSNPNLYWYRQAAGRGLQLLFYSVGIGQISSEVPQNLSASRPQDRQFILSSKKLLLSDSGFYLCAWSVGAGAEAFFGQGTRLTVV.

This chain links TRBV21-1 with TRBJ2-7; whether TRBD1, the table's D call, matches the DNA was not checked. TRBV21-1 is labeled a pseudogene. This CDR3 spans 15 amino acids. The CDR3 protein is CASSNRDRASYEQYF. The CDR3 DNA is TGTGCCAGCAGCAATCGCGACAGGGCCTCTTACGAGCAGTACTTC.

This chain links TRBV19 with TRBJ2-7; 9 bases are shared with TRBD1. CDR1 is LNHDA, CDR2 SQIVND, per germline (reference sequence). This CDR3 is 16 amino acids long. The J segment lost 4 bases and the V segment lost 3 bases, leaving 10 bases of the junction unmatched. The CDR3 loop reads CASSILPGQGAYEQYF. The CDR3, as DNA: TGTGCCAGTAGTATTTTGCCGGGACAGGGTGCGTACGAGCAGTACTTC.

The chain joins TRBV4-1 to TRBJ1-2; D unclear. CDR1 and CDR2 (germline): MGHRA, YSYEKL. The CDR3 sequence is 15 residues long. Deletions cut 4 bases from V and 2 bases from J, with 14 bases between. The CDR3 DNA reads as TGCGCCAGCAGCCCCCGGGTGAATGGCAACTATGGCTACACCTTC. Translating it yields CASSPRVNGNYGYTF.

The chain combines TRBV30 with TRBJ2-2; 7 bases agree with TRBD1. V lost 3 bases and J lost 1; bases outside the gene matches: 5. CDR1 is GTSNPN and CDR2 is SVGIG in the germline V gene (reference sequence). This CDR3 has 15 amino acids. CDR3 bases: TGTGCCTGGAGGATCGGGACAGTGAACACCGGGGAGCTGTTTTTT. It translates to CAWRIGTVNTGELFF.

CDR3 sequence: CASSGTGGPYEQYF. The CDR3 DNA follows: TGTGCCAGCAGTGGGACAGGGGGTCCCTACGAGCAGTACTTC. J is TRBJ2-7 and V is TRBV7-3; 11 nucleotides line up with TRBD1. V lost 6 bases to trimming and J lost 2 bases; unmatched junction nucleotides: 3. Looked up from germline, CDR1 is SGHTA and CDR2 is FQGTGA. This CDR3 region has 14 residues.